Here is one T cell receptor beta chain with its context. What this receptor recognizes is not known. Base qualities are not provided; no much larger clone lies one nucleotide away. One collaborating source in Seattle enrolled patients during active infection and followed them longitudinally through the course of disease. Whole blood was collected in K2EDTA tubes by collaborating institutions according to the institutions' own protocols. Collaborator samples were shipped for TCRbeta analysis as frozen whole blood, isolated PBMCs, or DNA extracted from either sample type. This specimen belongs to a study of blood T cell repertoires in COVID-19 (dated by TCRdb to about 2020). About the investigation overall: The collaborator samples originated in the United States, Italy and Spain and spanned the acute and convalescent phases of COVID-19. The prospective study material was composed of cDNA or gDNA derived from T cells, B-cell-depleted T cells, or PBMCs. The dataset comprised deeply sampled blood TCRbeta repertoires from subjects exposed to, actively infected with, or recovered from COVID-19. The repertoires were made available in a free public database intended to serve as a resource for research on the immune response to SARS-CoV-2. The samples were drawn from two sources: the first 160 participants of the ongoing ImmuneRACE study, and over 950 subjects contributed by 6 global collaborators. The sample metadata nearly always contained a de-identified subject ID, COVID-19 status, age in years and sex. HLA class I and class II types, where available, came from metadata supplied by the sample provider rather than from assay-based typing.

In the germline V gene (reference sequence), CDR1 corresponds to LNHDA and CDR2 to SQIVND. Reading from cysteine to phenylalanine, the CDR3 counts 17 amino acids. The only DNA kept is the CDR3, 51 bases in frame from the first base. V lost 5 bases and J lost 4 bases; the stretch between them is 21 bases long. TCRbeta CDR3 regions were amplified from genomic DNA by means of the immunoSEQ Assay, a bias-controlled multiplex PCR. Processing in the source paper ran as follows. The number of nucleated cells in each sample was estimated from the amplification of reference gene primers within the assay. Sequence reads were collapsed and filtered to measure the absolute abundance of every unique TCRbeta CDR3 rearrangement. For each sample, productive Simpson clonality was calculated as the square root of Simpson's diversity index across productive rearrangements. The table comes from immuneACCESS by way of TCRdb, which keeps in-frame sequences with V and J called. Part of the clones is missing from these tables; in studies checked, under half for an unresolved V gene and the rest for unknown reasons. That table is the source of V, J and clone size, and D and trimming were worked out from the DNA. The sample contains some 290,000 clones, about 88% of them found a single time. About 11% of the sample comes from the top ten.

Paper-wide results and their limitations: How much clinical and demographic metadata was included differed by source and by participant, and the metadata was provided uncurated.

The source of this sequence is a woman aged 25 to 39 with COVID-19, enrolled during active disease. The sequencing input was peripheral blood. The rearrangement combines TRBV19 with TRBJ1-5; the D gene is perhaps TRBD1, from 6 matching bases. Here is the DNA: TGTGCCAGTAGTCCACGAGACAGGTTGGGGGGGAATCAGCCCCAGCATTTT. This sequence encodes CASSPRDRLGGNQPQHF.